This T cell receptor beta chain was captured in a study of glioma-infiltrating T cells after dendritic cell vaccination. Per germline, CDR1 MNHEY and CDR2 SMNVEV (reference sequence). The CDR3 runs to 13 residues. V lost 6 bases, J lost 6 bases, and 6 bases stayed unmatched. The data were produced by immunoSEQ multiplex PCR, yet TCRdb's version contains in-frame clones alone and is incomplete. The data show just under 85,000 clones, with around nine tenths seen just once and about 3% held by the top ten. This chain links TRBV27 with TRBJ2-7; 9 bases are shared with TRBD1. The source of this sequence is a human donor with glioblastoma. The input for sequencing was blood, taken before dendritic cell vaccination. This CDR3 reads CASRLTGGTEQYF. CDR3 nucleotides: TGTGCCAGCAGACTGACAGGGGGGACCGAGCAGTACTTC.